This TCR beta chain was captured by sequencing in a study of cytomegalovirus exposure and HLA in healthy donors (dated by TCRdb to 2015 to 2018). Context from the whole study: In an earlier analysis of fewer than 750 of the donors, 276 Gb of sequence data and 90 million to 120 million unique TCR beta sequences from roughly 180 million T cells were reported. Roughly 310 gigabases of sequencing data and approximately 85 million unique TCR sequences were included in an early release covering over 600 HLA-typed donors. Of the approximately 400 genotyped donors, approximately 83% fell in the genetic ancestry cluster associated with self-reported Caucasian donors. The study aimed to test whether cataloging public T cell receptors could reveal signatures of past pathogen exposure. Using immunosequencing, the study profiled T cell repertoires from fewer than 850 subjects and related those repertoires to cytomegalovirus serostatus. In addition to the first cohort of around 670 subjects, a separate validation cohort of 120 different subjects was used. To predict cytomegalovirus infection status, the study combined high-throughput TCR immunosequencing, statistical association of individual TCRs with disease status, and machine learning. In a later analysis, previously published TCR beta repertoires from roughly 710 donors were re-analyzed and high-resolution HLA genotyping was added so that TCR occurrence patterns could be studied. Rather than using new phenotypic data, the later analysis identified candidate immune exposures from TCR beta sequences and from how often those sequences occurred across donors. To decide whether each TCR beta V gene segment behaved as functional or pseudogenic, an earlier analysis of approximately 620 of the donors relied on high-throughput TCR beta sequencing. Donor age, sex, ethnicity and CMV serostatus were compiled together with the repertoire data. In a later genetic analysis, genome-wide SNP genotypes for about three fifths of the roughly 670 donors were used, and that subset was treated as a discovery cohort. Every repertoire in the discovery cohort had been generated on one and the same sequencing platform. HLA typing covered class I and class II loci at four-digit resolution. The number of donors typed differed by locus, with 629-630 for A, B, C, DRB1 and DQB1, about 500 for DQA1, 600 to 610 for DPA1, and around 460 for DPB1. About five DR-DQ haplotypes were treated as single units for association and clustering because of strong linkage in the cohort. Among some 400 genotyped donors of the cohort, an average of roughly 230,000 unique TCR beta nucleotide sequences was sequenced per donor, of which roughly 17% were non-productive.

Library preparation was by the immunoSEQ multiplex PCR assay. For the multiplex PCR, a mixture combining 60 forward primers for TCR Vbeta segments and 13 reverse primers for TCR Jbeta segments was used. The CDR3 region of rearranged TCR beta genes was amplified from genomic DNA with a multiplex PCR assay. The amplified TCR beta libraries were sequenced on the Illumina HiSeq System as 87-base-pair reads. From the authors' description of their analysis: Across the 670 or so repertoires, a later analysis counted approximately 75 million unique TCR beta chains, roughly 11 million of which were shared by at least two donors. Raw reads were error-corrected and collapsed into unique sequences with a nearest-neighbor algorithm that merged closely related sequences to remove PCR and sequencing errors. CDR3 sequences were aligned to IMGT reference sequences to assign V, D and J gene segments. Each retained sequence needed at least a six-nucleotide match to both a V gene segment and a J gene segment. A rearrangement was called productive if the CDR3 had no stop codons and remained in frame with V and J, and every other rearrangement was called non-productive. CDR3 was defined by IMGT convention, running from the second conserved V-encoded cysteine to the conserved J-encoded phenylalanine. Sequences without an unambiguous match to a single V gene segment were excluded from the earlier analysis of 587 of the donors. In an earlier analysis of roughly 500 of the donors, V segments were called functional above 56.7% productive rearrangements and were called segregating when the between-donor standard deviation exceeded 5%. A statistical classification framework was built to diagnose cytomegalovirus status from the catalog of TCR beta chain sequences. A later analysis assigned V and J genes by comparing TCR nucleotide sequences with IMGT/GENE-DB human TR gene sequences. The TCRdist pipeline was used in a later analysis to assign CDR3 sequences and most-parsimonious VDJ recombination scenarios. In a later analysis, every TCR beta chain was defined by the combination of its CDR3 amino acid sequence and its V-gene family, and reads without a unique V-gene family were dropped. As a way to deal with suspected cross-contamination and a sequencing artifact, a later analysis dropped more than 500 nucleotide sequences that were highly shared and had low generation probability. For each public chain, a later analysis derived a clonal expansion index from normalized ranks of inferred template counts within each repertoire. A later analysis computed generation probabilities with a VDJ recombination model fitted to out-of-frame rearrangements, and checked the results against IGoR. Hypergeometric tests were used in a later analysis to score TCR-TCR, TCR-HLA and TCR-CMV co-occurrence, with a repertoire-size bias correction applied to the TCR pairs. To estimate false discovery rates, a later analysis permuted the HLA or CMV assignments 20 times. A later analysis grouped co-occurring TCRs with DBSCAN, adding TCRdist sequence similarity when clustering within HLA-allele-positive subsets. Co-occurrence clustering excluded repertoires with fewer than 30,000 or more than 120,000 public chains, plus five with anomalous nucleotide sharing. TCRdb took over this immuneACCESS table, retaining in-frame rearrangements with V and J assigned. Such tables are incomplete; in checked studies, under half of the missing clones stem from an unresolved V gene, and the remainder is unexplained. V, J and clone size reflect that table, while D and trimming were determined from the DNA. For this sample there are about 220,000 clones; over 80% appear just once. Of the sample, 5% to 6.5% is held by the ten largest clones.

CDR1 and CDR2, looked up from the germline V gene (reference sequence), are MNHEY and SMNVEV. Germline trimming: 5 bases from V, 0 bases from J; junction bases outside gene matches: 4. The CDR3 spans 14 residues, from the cysteine through the phenylalanine. Solely the CDR3 DNA is kept, with 42 bases framed from the first base. Comment on this clone: The antigen it recognizes is unknown. No per-base quality is available; no much larger clone lies one base away.

The cohort comprised 550 to 700 healthy bone marrow donors. All cohort members were sampled while nominally healthy, although unrecorded immune exposures were likely present. The donor was CMV seropositive and belonged to the group of a few hundred seropositive cohort members. A peripheral blood sample was provided by each donor, and peripheral blood mononuclear cells were used for TCR beta sequencing. The Qiagen DNeasy Blood Extraction Kit was used to extract genomic DNA from the blood cell samples. Study-level results and caveats: According to a later analysis, TCR association rates differed among HLA loci, with DRB1 alleles showing the most associated TCRs and HLA-C alleles showing the fewest. The classifier was reported to diagnose cytomegalovirus status with high specificity and sensitivity in both the original and validation cohorts. Because HLA typing was missing for some donors at each locus, association tests included only the typed subset. In this cohort, only TCR beta chains were sequenced, and detectable features were limited by the absence of alpha or paired-chain data. At a false discovery rate of 0.05, a later analysis linked about 16,000 TCR beta sequences to specific HLA alleles. The sequencing pipeline was judged likely to have produced a cluster of highly shared sequence variants as a technical artifact. Most TCR sequences were observed very rarely across donors, whereas some public TCRs were present in many individuals. The earlier analysis of some 560 of the donors excluded 15 to 20 rarely observed V segments, including chromosome 9 orphons, because counts were too low. In an earlier analysis of some 640 of the donors, most TCR beta V segments were observed in productive rearrangements about 90% or about 30% of the time, broadly matching IMGT annotations. According to a later analysis, most CMV-associated TCR beta chains appeared to be HLA-restricted, and the HLA associations seemed to be driven largely by CMV exposure. When HLA alleles, especially DR and DQ, strongly co-occurred, attributing TCR associations to individual alleles was difficult. In a later genetic analysis, a missense DCLRE1C variant was associated with V-gene and J-gene trimming of TCR beta chains, and the association was replicated in an independent cohort. Several of the top co-occurrence clusters appeared to be linked to parvovirus B19, influenza, CMV and Epstein-Barr virus, according to a later analysis. The authors suggested that the approach could potentially be extended to other disease states and immunological phenotypes. A later genetic analysis reported fewer N-insertions in productive TCRs among donors in an Asian-associated ancestry cluster than the roughly 690-donor mean. Immune exposure information for the cohort was limited to CMV serostatus. A further reported finding was that TCR beta sequences accurately predicted the HLA-A and HLA-B alleles for most subjects in the first cohort. In vitro tests confirmed that a few of the cytomegalovirus-associated TCR beta chains recognize cytomegalovirus antigens. The presence/absence analyses assumed that sequencing depth was roughly uniform across donors, and that assumption may not be true. Correlated functional status among segregating V segments might be attributable to linkage disequilibrium, but an unknown experimental factor could not be ruled out. In a later analysis, HLA-associated TCR beta chains were found to be more clonally expanded and to have lower generation probabilities than equally common non-associated chains. Because the 87-base-pair reads could not distinguish some IMGT-functional V segments, including TRBV6-2 and TRBV6-3, those segments were excluded. The study listed 164 TCR beta chains as associated with cytomegalovirus.

This receptor was taken from a middle-aged woman in good health and CMV-seropositive. Recombination linked TRBV27 to TRBJ2-7; 7 central nucleotides agree with TRBD2. The material sequenced was PBMCs. The CDR3 protein sequence reads: CASSGRAASYEQYF. The DNA sequence follows: TGTGCCAGCAGTGGGAGGGCCGCCTCCTACGAGCAGTACTTC.